Listed below are T cell receptor beta chains from one sample, sequenced in a study of blood T cell repertoires in COVID-19. Only in-frame clones appear in the TCRdb table, and some are missing; sequencing was by immunoSEQ multiplex PCR. Seen here are 290,000 or so clones, approximately 82% observed once, and the top ten hold 5%. Sequenced input: PBMCs or T cells enriched from blood (not recorded which). The receptors stem from a man aged 35 to 55 who had been exposed to COVID-19. The CDR3 runs from the conserved cysteine through the conserved F or W. D genes are given only for firm matches. A row's size may be missing; if present it is once, few, many or a size class.

J gene | V gene | D gene | clone size | CDR3 protein | CDR3 DNA
TRBJ2-7 | TRBV24-1 | NA | NA | CATSVTGVRYEQYF | TGTGCCACCAGTGTTACGGGAGTCCGCTACGAGCAGTACTTC
TRBJ1-5 | TRBV27 | NA | few | CASSFTASQSSNQPQHF | TGTGCCAGCAGTTTCACGGCTAGTCAGAGTAGCAATCAGCCCCAGCATTTT
TRBJ1-1 | TRBV10-1 | NA | NA | CASSGGHLNTEAFF | TGCGCCAGCAGTGGGGGACATCTAAACACTGAAGCTTTCTTT
TRBJ1-2 | TRBV19 | TRBD1 | NA | CASSMQGAKGYTF | TGTGCCAGTAGTATGCAGGGGGCGAAGGGCTACACCTTC
TRBJ2-7 | TRBV9 | TRBD2 | NA | CASSVDPIGTSGTYEQYF | TGTGCCAGCAGCGTAGATCCCATCGGGACTAGCGGTACCTACGAGCAGTACTTC
TRBJ1-2 | TRBV5-6 | NA | once | CASSSEGGYTF | TGTGCCAGCAGTTCCGAGGGTGGCTACACCTTC
TRBJ1-4 | TRBV5-8 | NA | NA | CASSFSGGGSRLEKLFF | TGTGCCAGCAGCTTCAGCGGGGGGGGCAGTCGACTGGAAAAACTGTTTTTT
TRBJ1-4 | TRBV7-9 | NA | NA | CASSLGTSLNEKLFF | TGTGCCAGCAGCCTCGGGACAAGTCTGAATGAAAAACTGTTTTTT
TRBJ1-2 | TRBV18 | TRBD1 | NA | CASSDRGDYGYTF | TGTGCCAGCTCAGACAGGGGTGACTATGGCTACACCTTC
TRBJ1-1 | TRBV4-1 | NA | NA | CASSQRRVRAEAFF | TGCGCCAGCAGCCAAAGGAGGGTGAGGGCTGAAGCTTTCTTT
TRBJ1-4 | TRBV6-5 | NA | NA | CASSYFGEKLFF | TGTGCCAGCAGTTACTTCGGTGAAAAACTGTTTTTT
TRBJ1-2 | TRBV3-1/TRBV3-2 | NA | NA | CASSPNPGRLGYTF | TGTGCCAGCAGCCCGAACCCAGGGAGGTTGGGCTACACCTTC
TRBJ1-2 | TRBV6-5 | NA | NA | CASTKPGSEPGYTF | TGTGCCAGCACTAAACCGGGGTCTGAGCCTGGCTACACCTTC